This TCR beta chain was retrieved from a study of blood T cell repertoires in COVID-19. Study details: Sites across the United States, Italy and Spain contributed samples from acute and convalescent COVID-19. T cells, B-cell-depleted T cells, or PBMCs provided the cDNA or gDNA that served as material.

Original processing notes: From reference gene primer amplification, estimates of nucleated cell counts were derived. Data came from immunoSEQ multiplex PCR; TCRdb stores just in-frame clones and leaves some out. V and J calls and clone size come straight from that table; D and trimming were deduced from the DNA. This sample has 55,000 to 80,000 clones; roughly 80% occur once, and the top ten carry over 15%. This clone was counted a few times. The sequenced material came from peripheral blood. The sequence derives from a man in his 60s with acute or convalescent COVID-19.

CDR3 bases: TGTGCCAGTAGTATACGACAGGGATATGGCTACACCTTC. Protein: CASSIRQGYGYTF. The chain combines TRBV19 with TRBJ1-2; 7 bases agree with TRBD1. There are 13 residues in the CDR3. Germline CDR1 reads LNHDA; CDR2 reads SQIVND (reference sequence). V was clipped by 2 bases and J by 5 bases; unmatched bases: 2.